The 30 T cell receptor beta chains below all came from one sample that was sequenced in a study of blood T cells in healthy people across ages. Combining a sample-barcoded 5' primer with a J-beta primer mix, a second PCR ran for roughly 6 to 12 cycles. From the 5' RACE reads, TCRdb called clonotypes with MiXCR, one entry per CDR3 protein. The sample consists of 1.4 million or so distinct CDR3 sequences, 40% to 45% of them appearing once. Sequenced sample: blood. The receptor source for this set is a woman under 30 in good health.

V and J are TRBV3-1 and TRBJ1-2; unclear D gene. The ends were cut back, 6 bases at V and 9 bases at J, with 20 bases in the middle. Germline values: CDR1 LGHDT, CDR2 YNNKEL (reference sequence). The length of the CDR3 is 14 residues. The CDR3 bases are TGTGCCAGCAGTGTTGACATCATGGCTTTTCGCTACACCTTC. Amino acid sequence: CASSVDIMAFRYTF.

This chain links TRBV29-1 with TRBJ2-1; D remains ambiguous. The CDR3 is made up of 14 amino acids. CDR1 SQVTM and CDR2 ANQGSEA come from the germline V gene. V was pared by 5 bases and J by 4 bases, with 15 bases between. CDR3 sequence (DNA): TGCAGCGTTCGCAGGAACTGGGATTACAATGAGCAGTTCTTC. Translated, it gives CSVRRNWDYNEQFF.

About this clonotype: Germline and junction disagree at one end, which may indicate a read error. The chain uses TRBV24-1 and TRBJ2-3; possible D gene TRBD2, 5 bases. There are 15 residues in the CDR3. In germline, CDR1 is KGHDR, CDR2 SFDVKD. CDR3 in DNA: TGTGTCACCAGTGATTTGCAGACTAACCCAGATACGCAGTATTTT. Translated, it gives CVTSDLQTNPDTQYF.

This clonotype was counted only a few times. The chain uses TRBV7-9 and TRBJ2-1; D not certain. Germline CDR1 and CDR2: SEHNR and FQNEAQ (reference sequence). Trimming shortened V by 3 bases and J by 5 bases, and 8 bases separated the two germline ends. This CDR3 comprises 13 residues. This CDR3 reads CASSFNQNNEQFF. The CDR3 DNA is TGTGCCAGCAGCTTTAACCAAAACAATGAGCAGTTCTTC. The entire variable domain, with the rest obtained from reference TRBV7-9 and TRBJ2-1, is as follows: DTGVSQNPRHKITKRGQNVTFRCDPISEHNRLYWYRQTLGQGPEFLTYFQNEAQLEKSRLLSDRFSAERPKGSFSTLEIQRTEQGDSAMYLCASSFNQNNEQFFGPGTRLTVL.

The chain employs TRBV10-1 and TRBJ1-5, with D possibly matching TRBD1 (5 bases). CDR1 and CDR2 (germline): WNHNN, SYGVQD (reference sequence). This CDR3 comprises 16 residues. V lost 0 bases to trimming and J lost 7 bases, with 16 bases between them. CDR3 in amino acids: CASSESRVGGGQPQHF. As DNA, the CDR3 is TGCGCCAGCAGTGAGTCGAGAGTGGGGGGGGGACAGCCCCAGCATTTT.

V and J are TRBV9 and TRBJ2-1; no definite D call. Trimming removed 4 bases from V and 4 bases from J, with 15 bases in between. In germline, CDR1 is SGDLS, CDR2 YYNGEE. The CDR3 loop spans 15 amino acids. The CDR3 DNA reads as TGTGCCAGCAGCCCCTCCTCTAAACCATACAATGAGCAGTTCTTC. It yields the protein CASSPSSKPYNEQFF.

CDR3 DNA: TGCAGTGCTAGCGCCTATTATAATTCACCCCTCCACTTT. As protein: CSASAYYNSPLHF. This chain joins TRBV20-1 and TRBJ1-6; no clear D gene. The CDR3 spans 13 residues. The V gene's germline CDR1 is DFQATT and CDR2 SNEGSKA (reference sequence). Trimming stripped 3 bases from V and 4 bases from J, with 7 bases between.

This clonotype was recorded a few times. The chain is built from TRBV13 and TRBJ2-7, with a tentative D call TRBD1 (6 bases). The CDR3 has 15 residues. Looked up from germline, CDR1 is PRHDT and CDR2 is FYEKMQ (reference sequence). V gave up 0 bases and J gave up 0 bases, with 9 bases separating them. The CDR3 spells CASSLGQGHSYEQYF. The CDR3 DNA sequence: TGTGCCAGCAGCTTAGGACAGGGCCACTCCTACGAGCAGTACTTC.

The V call is TRBV13, the J call TRBJ2-7; 7 nucleotides align to TRBD1. V lost 5 bases to trimming and J lost 6 bases; unmatched junction nucleotides: 7. The germline V gene encodes CDR1 PRHDT and CDR2 FYEKMQ (reference sequence). The CDR3 has 13 amino acids. CDR3 residues: CASSLGQFGEQYF. The CDR3 nucleotides are TGTGCCAGCAGCCTGGGACAGTTTGGCGAGCAGTACTTC.

The DNA for the CDR3 is TGCGCCAGCAGCCAAGACGAGTCCGGTCGGCGTGAAGCTTTCTTT. Translating it yields CASSQDESGRREAFF. J is TRBJ1-1 and V is TRBV4-1; unclear D gene. Germline lookup yields CDR1 MGHRA and CDR2 YSYEKL. The CDR3 contains 15 residues. Deletions cut 0 bases from V and 7 bases from J, with 15 bases between.

This clonotype was recorded many times. The rearrangement links TRBV12-3 or TRBV12-4 to TRBJ1-2; D is ambiguous. This CDR3 is built from 12 residues. V was clipped by 6 bases and J by 4 bases, with 9 bases between them. In DNA, the CDR3 is TGTGCCAGCAGATCCGGGTTCTATGGCTACACCTTC. The encoded protein is CASRSGFYGYTF.

This clonotype was recorded many times. This rearrangement joins TRBV7-9 to TRBJ2-3; TRBD1 or TRBD2 may be the D gene (5 bases each). V was trimmed by 5 bases and J by 0 bases, leaving 9 bases between them. This CDR3 contains 14 residues. Germline assignment: CDR1 SEHNR and CDR2 FQNEAQ (reference sequence). The CDR3 spells CASSRRDSTDTQYF. As DNA, the CDR3 is TGTGCCAGCAGCCGTCGGGACAGCACAGATACGCAGTATTTT.

V is TRBV24-1 and J is TRBJ2-3; 8 bases fit TRBD2. Germline CDR1 KGHDR, CDR2 SFDVKD. Germline trimming cut 2 bases from V and 2 bases from J; bases unmatched to any gene: 5. This CDR3 spans 16 amino acids. This chain's CDR3 is CATSDSSGGSTDTQYF. CDR3 nucleotides: TGTGCCACCAGTGATTCGAGCGGGGGATCCACAGATACGCAGTATTTT.

V is TRBV7-9 and J is TRBJ1-6; 7 bases map to TRBD1. The length of the CDR3 is 16 residues. Germline V gene data show CDR1 as SEHNR and CDR2 as FQNEAQ (reference sequence). Trimming at V came to 4 bases and at J to 7 bases, leaving 10 bases not matched to a gene. The CDR3, as DNA: TGTGCCAGCAGCTCCACATCTGGGACAGAAAATTCACCCCTCCACTTT. Its translation: CASSSTSGTENSPLHF.

The chain uses TRBV20-1 and TRBJ2-7, with D uncertain. With 1 base removed from V and 3 bases from J, the gap between germline ends came to 7 bases. The length of the CDR3 is 12 residues. Germline V CDR1 and CDR2: DFQATT, SNEGSKA (reference sequence). The CDR3 DNA reads TGCAGTGCTAGAGTAGCAGACTACGAGCAGTACTTC. Amino acid sequence: CSARVADYEQYF.

The chain carries TRBV2 and TRBJ2-1; 7 bases align to TRBD2. The end of the DNA is better explained by TRBJ2-7, so the J call may be wrong. Per the germline V gene, CDR1 is SNHLY and CDR2 is FYNNEI. The length of the CDR3 is 17 residues. The DNA of the CDR3 is TGTGCCAGCAGTGAAGCGCTGGTGCGGGAGCTCATTCGCGAGCAGTACTTC. Its translation: CASSEALVRELIREQYF.

J is TRBJ2-7 and V is TRBV7-2; tentatively, D is TRBD2 (5 bases). Trimming removed 1 base at V and 0 bases at J, with 10 bases between. There are 15 residues in the CDR3. Looked up from germline, CDR1 is SGHTA and CDR2 is FQGNSA. This chain's CDR3 is CASSLVAGFSYEQYF. DNA of the CDR3: TGTGCCAGCAGCTTAGTTGCGGGTTTCTCCTACGAGCAGTACTTC.

The chain couples TRBV6-5 to TRBJ2-3, with 7 bases aligning to TRBD2. Germline lookup yields CDR1 MNHEY and CDR2 SVGAGI. V shed 6 bases and J 4 bases; nucleotides not matched to a gene: 10. This CDR3 region has 15 residues. In DNA form, the CDR3 reads TGTGCCAGCAGAAGAGGTGGGGCGGGGGCAGATACGCAGTATTTT. Encoded protein: CASRRGGAGADTQYF.

This clonotype occurred many times. This chain links TRBV7-2 with TRBJ1-5; 7 bases fit TRBD1. With 5 bases clipped from V and 5 bases from J, the junction kept 3 bases outside the gene matches. This CDR3 contains 13 residues. Germline-derived CDR1 and CDR2 are SGHTA and FQGNSA. The CDR3 loop is CASSRDSDQPQHF. CDR3 DNA sequence: TGTGCCAGCAGCCGGGACAGCGATCAGCCCCAGCATTTT. The full variable domain, rest sourced from reference TRBV7-2 and TRBJ1-5, is GAGVSQSPSNKVTEKGKDVELRCDPISGHTALYWYRQSLGQGLEFLIYFQGNSAPDKSGLPSDRFSAERTGGSVSTLTIQRTQQEDSAVYLCASSRDSDQPQHFGDGTRLSIL.

This clonotype was seen at least ten times. The V and J genes are TRBV7-2 and TRBJ2-1, with 9 bases aligning to TRBD2. From germline, CDR1 is SGHTA and CDR2 FQGNSA. CDR3 size: 15 residues. The junction had 2 bases not matched to a gene; V was cut back by 1 base and J by 4 bases. CDR3 DNA sequence: TGTGCCAGCAGCTTAGTAGCGGGGGTTTACAATGAGCAGTTCTTC. Its protein is CASSLVAGVYNEQFF.

The J gene is TRBJ2-7, the V gene TRBV7-2; 9 bases map to TRBD2. This CDR3 spans 16 amino acids. Germline CDR1 reads SGHTA; CDR2 reads FQGNSA. Trimming removed 1 base from V and 1 base from J; junction bases left unmatched: 5. The CDR3 DNA sequence: TGTGCCAGCAGCTTAGGGTCTAGCGGGGCATCCTACGAGCAGTACTTC. Its translation: CASSLGSSGASYEQYF.

The J gene is TRBJ2-3, the V gene TRBV7-9; the D gene is possibly TRBD2 (5 bases). V lost 10 bases to trimming and J lost 2 bases, with 13 bases between them. CDR1 is SEHNR and CDR2 is FQNEAQ in the germline V gene (reference sequence). CDR3 length equals 13 residues. CDR3 DNA: TGTGCCAACACCGGAGGCAACACAGATACGCAGTATTTT. It codes for CANTGGNTDTQYF. The full variable domain, with the rest looked up from reference TRBV7-9 and TRBJ2-3, is DTGVSQNPRHKITKRGQNVTFRCDPISEHNRLYWYRQTLGQGPEFLTYFQNEAQLEKSRLLSDRFSAERPKGSFSTLEIQRTEQGDSAMYLCANTGGNTDTQYFGPGTRLTVL.

The genes are TRBV20-1 and TRBJ2-7; 7 nucleotides agree with TRBD1. Germline trimming cut 4 bases from V and 5 bases from J; bases unmatched to any gene: 5. The CDR3 spans 12 residues. CDR1 and CDR2 from the germline V gene are DFQATT and SNEGSKA (reference sequence). The CDR3 region has the DNA TGCAGTGCTACCAGGGGGAGTGACGAGCAGTACTTC. Residues: CSATRGSDEQYF.

The chain carries TRBV12-3 or TRBV12-4 and TRBJ2-3; no clear D. This CDR3 has 14 residues. The V and J ends lost 6 bases and 0 bases respectively, with 10 bases between them. CDR3 DNA sequence: TGTGCCAGCAGACCCTCACAAAGCACAGATACGCAGTATTTT. Protein sequence: CASRPSQSTDTQYF.

The chain couples TRBV25-1 to TRBJ2-7; TRBD2 aligns across 7 bases. The CDR3 is 12 amino acids. With V trimmed by 10 bases and J by 2 bases, 5 bases remained unmatched. CDR1 and CDR2 (germline): MGHDK, SYGVNS. The CDR3 region is CATGGLTYEQYF. CDR3 bases: TGTGCCACGGGAGGCCTAACCTACGAGCAGTACTTC.

The chain employs TRBV6-4 and TRBJ2-5; D remains unclear. With 6 bases removed from V and 11 bases from J, the gap between germline ends came to 19 bases. This CDR3 is built from 13 residues. CDR1 and CDR2 (germline): MRHNA, SNTAGT. DNA for the CDR3: TGTGCCAGCAGCGATGACACAAACAATGAGCAGTACTTC. Translating gives CASSDDTNNEQYF.

The table lists this clonotype with a few counts. The V call is TRBV20-1, the J call TRBJ2-5, with D unclear. The length of the CDR3 is 12 residues. Trimming stripped 4 bases from V and 1 base from J, with 7 bases between. Germline V gene data show CDR1 as DFQATT and CDR2 as SNEGSKA (reference sequence). As DNA, the CDR3 is TGCAGTGCTATGGGCAGCCAAGAGACCCAGTACTTC. This gives the protein CSAMGSQETQYF.

Comments on this clonotype: The junction and the germline gene differ at one end; a read error may be behind it. The V call is TRBV4-2, the J call TRBJ2-7; 10 nucleotides align to TRBD2. The germline V gene has CDR1 LGHNA and CDR2 YNFKEQ. This CDR3 is 17 amino acids long. The CDR3 is CASSQQNSAGGLYERYF. The CDR3 DNA is TGTGCCAGCAGCCAACAAAACTCAGCGGGAGGGTTATACGAGCGGTACTTC.

The chain links TRBV4-2 to TRBJ2-4; 7 bases align to TRBD2. Germline CDR1 LGHNA, CDR2 YNFKEQ. The V and J ends lost 8 bases and 8 bases, in that order; junction bases with no gene match: 9. The CDR3 is 13 residues long. The CDR3 loop is CASGRDYGDIQYF. In nucleotides, the CDR3 is TGTGCCAGCGGCCGGGACTATGGGGACATTCAGTACTTC.

This clonotype was detected ten times or more. The chain links TRBV4-1 to TRBJ1-1; D ambiguous. The CDR3 totals 19 residues. Trimming stripped 0 bases from V and 1 base from J, with 21 bases between. Germline V gene data show CDR1 as MGHRA and CDR2 as YSYEKL. For the CDR3, the DNA is TGCGCCAGCAGCCAAGATAAGGCCGGGAGAGACCGACCGAACACTGAAGCTTTCTTT. The encoded protein is CASSQDKAGRDRPNTEAFF.